This record looks at one TCR beta chain sequence and its context. No antigen is known for it. The data were taken from a study of beta chain features in type 1 diabetes. Expressed TCRB transcripts were sequenced because the entire RNA isolate underwent reverse transcription. Repertoires were generated with immunoSEQ multiplex PCR, while TCRdb's copy carries only in-frame clones and drops some. The sample records around 310,000 clones, 13% being singletons. General study findings and limits: Type 1 diabetes patients showed a moderate but significant shortening of TCRB CDR3s in all four CD4+ subsets. When cDNA is sequenced, cells with high TCR expression could be over-represented. Individuals with type 1 diabetes displayed fewer insertions and more deletions at VDJ junctions.

CDR3 size: 15 residues. Germline CDR1 reads SGHNT; CDR2 reads YENEEA. V shed 4 bases and J 2 bases; nucleotides not matched to a gene: 5. The genes are TRBV11-3 and TRBJ2-1, with 7 bases lining up with TRBD2. The receptor was derived from a woman younger than 30 with type 1 diabetes. The sample was naive CD4+ T cells from blood. For the CDR3, the DNA is TGTGCCAGCAGCTGGGGCGGGAGTACCTACAATGAGCAGTTCTTC. Translated, it gives CASSWGGSTYNEQFF. Complete variable domain (other parts from reference TRBV11-3 and TRBJ2-1): EAGVVQSPRYKIIEKKQPVAFWCNPISGHNTLYWYLQNLGQGPELLIRYENEEAVDDSQLPKDRFSAERLKGVDSTLKIQPAELGDSAVYLCASSWGGSTYNEQFFGPGTRLTVL.